This T cell receptor (beta chain) was captured in a study of blood T cell repertoires in COVID-19. Overall study: The samples span acute and convalescent COVID-19 from the United States, Italy and Spain. Sources were T cells, B-cell-depleted T cells, or PBMCs; the material itself was cDNA or gDNA.

Residents of 20 to 25 US areas, aged roughly 18 to 89 years, made up the participants. As handled by the study authors: Estimated nucleated cell counts came from reference gene primer amplification. Here immunoSEQ multiplex PCR was the method, and the copy in TCRdb shows in-frame clones only, minus some. V, J and clone size reflect that table, while D and trimming were determined from the DNA. The table lists approximately 210,000 clones, 87% of them singletons, with approximately 2.1% in the top ten. Sample: PBMCs or T cells enriched from blood (not recorded which). The TCR originated in a woman aged 25 to 39 who had recovered from COVID-19.

The DNA for the CDR3 is TGTGCCAGCAGCCCGCGGACTGGTGGCGAGACCCAGTACTTC. Translation gives CASSPRTGGETQYF. The chain carries TRBV6-2 or TRBV6-3 and TRBJ2-5; tentative D call: TRBD2 (5 bases). V lost 6 bases, J lost 5 bases, and 16 bases lay in between. The CDR3 is 14 amino acids. Per the germline V gene, CDR1 is MNHEY and CDR2 is SVGEGT.